These 32 T cell receptor beta chains came from one sample sequenced in a study of glioma-infiltrating T cells. Using RNA template, CDR3s of TCR alpha and beta were amplified with iRepertoire arm-PCR. TCRdb fed the multiplex PCR reads into MiXCR, producing one record per CDR3 protein. This repertoire shows around 150,000 distinct CDR3 sequences, about 39% found once; its top ten account for around 20%. The material sequenced was glioma tissue, nonneoplastic brain tissue, or PBMCs (not recorded which). Every receptor here comes from a human donor with low-grade glioma or glioblastoma, undergoing nonglioma brain surgery, or in good health (not recorded which).

This clonotype came up a few times. The chain uses TRBV6-1 and TRBJ2-7; TRBD1 matches at 9 bases. The CDR3 contains 14 residues. In germline, CDR1 is MNHNS, CDR2 SASEGT. The trim removed 5 bases at V and 3 bases at J, leaving 5 bases unmatched. The CDR3 reads CASSSRDRVYEQYF. The CDR3 DNA is TGTGCCAGCAGTAGCCGGGACAGGGTCTACGAGCAGTACTTC.

This chain links TRBV28 with TRBJ1-5, with TRBD1 matching 11 bases. Germline V gene sequence: CDR1 MDHEN, CDR2 SYDVKM. The CDR3 has 15 amino acids. The ends lost 6 bases at V and 6 bases at J; junction bases unmatched: 7. CDR3 loop: CASSPRDRGVQPQHF. The CDR3 coding sequence is TGTGCCAGCAGCCCTAGGGACAGGGGGGTTCAGCCCCAGCATTTT.

The chain recombines TRBV6-1 with TRBJ1-4; 8 nucleotides match TRBD1. The CDR3 loop spans 17 amino acids. V was pared by 6 bases and J by 0 bases, with 9 bases of the junction left unmatched. Germline V gene lookup returns CDR1 MNHNS and CDR2 SASEGT. Written as DNA, the CDR3 is TGTGCCAGCAGACGGACAGGGTTTATTTCAACTAATGAAAAACTGTTTTTT. This codes for CASRRTGFISTNEKLFF.

J is TRBJ1-3 and V is TRBV6-1, with D perhaps TRBD1 (5 bases). With 6 bases removed from V and 1 base from J, the gap between germline ends came to 16 bases. This CDR3 contains 16 residues. Per the germline V gene, CDR1 is MNHNS and CDR2 is SASEGT. The CDR3 loop is CASSTIVDSSGNTIYF. The CDR3 nucleotides are TGTGCCAGCAGCACCATTGTTGACAGTTCTGGAAACACCATATATTTT.

A note on this clonotype: A junction end diverges from the germline sequence, so it may reflect a read error. The chain combines TRBV6-2 or TRBV6-3 with TRBJ1-1; the D is unclear. CDR1 and CDR2 (germline): MNHEY, SVGEGT. The CDR3 has 13 amino acids. Written as DNA, the CDR3 is TGTGCCAGCAAACGAATAGAGAACACTGAAGCTTCCTTT. Encoded protein: CASKRIENTEASF.

Only a few counts were recorded for this clonotype. The chain has TRBV4-3 and TRBJ2-7; D possibly corresponds to TRBD2 (5 bases). The germline CDR1 and CDR2 sequences are LGHNA and YSLEER. The CDR3 sequence is 14 residues long. The germline V and J ends were trimmed by 1 base and 4 bases, with 11 bases remaining between them. CDR3 bases: TGCGCCAGCAGCCAAGGCCGGGGTGGATACGAGCAGTACTTC. Translated: CASSQGRGGYEQYF.

The chain joins TRBV6-6 to TRBJ2-1, with no clear D. This CDR3 contains 13 residues. The germline V gene encodes CDR1 MNHNY and CDR2 SVGAGI (reference sequence). The V end was cut by 2 bases, the J end by 7 bases, with 9 bases between. The CDR3 DNA is TGTGCCAGCAGTTACGAGCTATTGAATGAGCAGTTCTTC. Translating it yields CASSYELLNEQFF.

This chain joins TRBV15 and TRBJ2-7; 11 bases fit TRBD2. Germline V gene lookup returns CDR1 LNHNV and CDR2 YYDKDF (reference sequence). The CDR3 length is 17 residues. V lost 0 bases and J lost 2; bases outside the gene matches: 6. Written as DNA, the CDR3 is TGTGCCACCAGCAGAGATAACATAGCGGGGGGGACCTACGAGCAGTACTTC. It codes for CATSRDNIAGGTYEQYF.

This clonotype was detected a few times. The chain is built from TRBV27 and TRBJ2-7; either TRBD1 or TRBD2 may fit D (5 bases each). Trimming removed 6 bases at V and 5 bases at J, with 20 bases between. Germline CDR1 is MNHEY and CDR2 is SMNVEV (reference sequence). This CDR3 spans 15 amino acids. In DNA, the CDR3 is TGTGCCAGCAGCCCCCCCGGGACCCTAAGCAACGAGCAGTACTTC. It encodes CASSPPGTLSNEQYF.

The chain couples TRBV12-3 or TRBV12-4 to TRBJ2-3; 14 positions agree with TRBD2. CDR3 length equals 18 residues. V lost 7 bases to trimming and J lost 5 bases; unmatched junction nucleotides: 14. The CDR3 sequence: CASTVVGTSGRIRDTQYF. CDR3 DNA sequence: TGTGCCAGCACCGTAGTGGGGACTAGCGGGAGAATAAGAGATACGCAGTATTTT.

The V gene is TRBV6-1, the J gene TRBJ1-1; D ambiguous. Germline values: CDR1 MNHNS, CDR2 SASEGT. The CDR3 has 14 residues. The V end was cut by 3 bases, the J end by 1 base, with 9 bases between. Here the CDR3 DNA reads TGTGCCAGCAGTGACAGACTGAGGAACACTGAAGCTTTCTTT. Protein: CASSDRLRNTEAFF.

The chain couples TRBV2 to TRBJ1-2; D call uncertain. Deletions cut 4 bases from V and 2 bases from J, with 8 bases between. The germline CDR1 and CDR2 sequences are SNHLY and FYNNEI. The CDR3 is 13 residues long. CDR3 loop: CASSAEVNYGYTF. In nucleotides, the CDR3 is TGTGCCAGCAGTGCTGAAGTCAACTATGGCTACACCTTC.

This chain connects TRBV12-3 or TRBV12-4 to TRBJ2-1, with unresolved D. The CDR3 covers 14 residues. V dropped 3 bases and J dropped 6 bases, with 12 bases sitting between them. The DNA of the CDR3 is TGTGCCAGCAGTTTCTCCGGTCCGCCCAATGAGCAGTTCTTC. Translated: CASSFSGPPNEQFF.

Worth noting for this clonotype: One base away lies a much larger clone, so this may be a sequencing read error. This chain joins TRBV27 and TRBJ2-3, with D uncertain. Germline lookup yields CDR1 MNHEY and CDR2 SMNVEV (reference sequence). CDR3 length: 14 amino acids. The germline V and J ends were trimmed by 2 bases and 5 bases, with 11 bases remaining between them. The CDR3 coding sequence is TGTGCCAGCAGTTTAGGCGGATGCCGAGATACGCAGTATTTT. Protein product: CASSLGGCRDTQYF.

The sample holds many counts of this clonotype. The chain employs TRBV6-1 and TRBJ1-1; possibly TRBD1 for D (5 bases). The CDR3 extends over 13 amino acids. The germline CDR1 and CDR2 sequences are MNHNS and SASEGT. V was pared by 6 bases and J by 8 bases, with 16 bases between. CDR3 loop: CASSHTGDREAFF. The CDR3 DNA reads as TGTGCCAGCAGCCATACGGGAGACAGAGAAGCTTTCTTT.

The genes are TRBV10-3 and TRBJ1-2, with TRBD1 as a possible D gene (6 bases). The CDR3 sequence is 15 residues long. CDR1 is ENHRY and CDR2 is SYGVKD in the germline V gene. Trimming took off 3 bases at V and 4 bases at J, with 15 bases between the two ends. The CDR3 loop reads CAISEPVQGSYGYTF. The CDR3 coding sequence is TGTGCCATCAGTGAACCCGTACAGGGCTCCTATGGCTACACCTTC.

The chain combines TRBV27 with TRBJ1-2; possibly TRBD1 for D (5 bases). Trimming left V 6 bases short and J 5 bases short, with 16 bases between. Germline V gene sequence: CDR1 MNHEY, CDR2 SMNVEV (reference sequence). The CDR3 contains 14 residues. The CDR3: CASRPGSLVYGYTF. DNA for the CDR3: TGTGCCAGCAGGCCAGGGAGTTTGGTGTATGGCTACACCTTC.

The chain carries TRBV3-1 and TRBJ1-3, with 9 bases lining up with TRBD1. The J segment lost 0 bases and the V segment lost 3 bases, leaving 3 bases of the junction unmatched. The length of the CDR3 is 16 residues. Germline V gene sequence: CDR1 LGHDT, CDR2 YNNKEL (reference sequence). The CDR3 reads CASSHRQGVSGNTIYF. CDR3 DNA: TGTGCCAGCAGCCACCGACAGGGGGTCTCTGGAAACACCATATATTTT.

This chain connects TRBV7-2 to TRBJ1-2; no clear D gene. Trimming took 5 bases from V and 7 from J, leaving 11 bases between them. The CDR3 length is 12 residues. CDR1 SGHTA and CDR2 FQGNSA come from the germline V gene. CDR3 DNA sequence: TGTGCCAGCAGCCTCGACATTATTGGCTACACCTTC. It specifies CASSLDIIGYTF.

This clonotype was picked up a small number of times. The rearrangement links TRBV6-2 or TRBV6-3 to TRBJ1-5; maybe TRBD1 (5 bases). V lost 0 bases and J lost 3, with 12 bases in between. CDR3 length equals 16 residues. Germline V gives CDR1 MNHEY, CDR2 SVGEGT. This CDR3 is CASSYSIRGNNQPQHF. CDR3 sequence (DNA): TGTGCCAGCAGTTACTCGATAAGGGGCAACAATCAGCCCCAGCATTTT.

This clonotype has just a few counts. J is TRBJ2-2 and V is TRBV28; a weak D match, TRBD2 (5 bases). Per the germline V gene, CDR1 is MDHEN and CDR2 is SYDVKM. Trimming cost V 2 bases and J 4 bases, with 11 bases left between them. The CDR3 totals 15 residues. The CDR3 reads CASSLGGSGTGELFF. As DNA, the CDR3 is TGTGCCAGCAGTTTAGGAGGCTCGGGCACCGGGGAGCTGTTTTTT.

The CDR3 DNA reads TGTGCCAGTAGTATTGGATATAATTCACCCCTCCACTTT. The encoded protein is CASSIGYNSPLHF. The V call is TRBV19, the J call TRBJ1-6; D is unclear. The germline V and J ends were trimmed by 3 bases and 4 bases, with 4 bases remaining between them. Germline V gives CDR1 LNHDA, CDR2 SQIVND (reference sequence). The CDR3 totals 13 residues.

The genes are TRBV29-1 and TRBJ2-3, with 14 bases matching TRBD2. This CDR3 region has 16 residues. The germline CDR1 and CDR2 sequences are SQVTM and ANQGSEA. The V and J ends lost 5 bases and 4 bases, in that order; junction bases with no gene match: 8. The CDR3 is CSVRLAGGILSDTQYF. The CDR3 coding sequence is TGCAGCGTTAGACTAGCGGGGGGGATTTTGTCAGATACGCAGTATTTT.

This rearrangement joins TRBV6-1 to TRBJ2-7, with D possibly being TRBD1 (6 bases). Trimming removed 4 bases at V and 3 bases at J, with 16 bases between. The CDR3 runs to 15 residues. From germline, CDR1 is MNHNS and CDR2 SASEGT. The CDR3 is CASSAARDNRYEQYF. CDR3 bases: TGTGCCAGCAGTGCAGCTCGGGACAATCGCTACGAGCAGTACTTC.

This chain joins TRBV2 and TRBJ1-1; TRBD1 agrees at 10 bases. The CDR3 has 14 residues. The J segment lost 4 bases and the V segment lost 6 bases, leaving 5 bases of the junction unmatched. Germline loops: CDR1 SNHLY, CDR2 FYNNEI. CDR3 sequence (DNA): TGTGCCAGCAGCGTCGACAGGGGGCGCACTGAAGCTTTCTTT. This codes for CASSVDRGRTEAFF.

A note on this clonotype: Its ends do not fully match the called genes, so a read error is possible. V and J are TRBV6-2 or TRBV6-3 and TRBJ2-7, with 7 positions matching TRBD1. The germline CDR1 and CDR2 sequences are MNHEY and SVGEGT. CDR3 size: 15 residues. The CDR3 spells CASSVPPGQTYELYF. CDR3 coding DNA: TGTGCCAGCAGTGTTCCTCCGGGACAGACCTACGAGCTGTACTTC.

This clonotype was detected a few times. The chain couples TRBV20-1 to TRBJ2-3; D is tentatively TRBD1 or TRBD2 (6 bases each). Trimming removed 3 bases from V and 5 bases from J, with 21 bases in between. Germline V gene sequence: CDR1 DFQATT, CDR2 SNEGSKA (reference sequence). The CDR3 spans 16 residues. CDR3 in DNA: TGCAGTGCTAGGGGGGGTGGGGGACAAGAGGGAGATACGCAGTATTTT. This codes for CSARGGGGQEGDTQYF.

The rearrangement joins TRBV2 to TRBJ1-2, with D hard to call. Trimming took 4 bases from V and 3 from J, leaving 9 bases between them. Germline values: CDR1 SNHLY, CDR2 FYNNEI. This CDR3 is 13 amino acids long. The CDR3 here is CASSGTDYYGYTF. CDR3 coding DNA: TGTGCCAGCAGTGGGACGGACTACTATGGCTACACCTTC.

This clonotype came up a few times. The gene calls are TRBV28 and TRBJ2-7, with 9 positions matching TRBD1. The end of the DNA aligns better with TRBJ2-5, so the J call may be wrong. There are 14 residues in the CDR3. Germline V gene lookup returns CDR1 MDHEN and CDR2 SYDVKM. CDR3 in amino acids: CASSSDRGQETQYF. CDR3 coding DNA: TGTGCCAGCAGTTCGGACAGGGGCCAAGAGACCCAGTACTTC.

The chain links TRBV28 to TRBJ2-1, with TRBD2 identical over 13 bases. The CDR3 spans 14 residues. In germline, CDR1 is MDHEN, CDR2 SYDVKM. Trimming cost V 7 bases and J 7 bases; bases outside gene matches: 4. The CDR3 DNA reads as TGTGCCAGCACTAGGACTAGCGGGAGAAATGAGCAGTTCTTC. This codes for CASTRTSGRNEQFF.

The chain employs TRBV20-1 and TRBJ2-7; a weak D match, TRBD2 (7 bases). In germline, CDR1 is DFQATT, CDR2 SNEGSKA (reference sequence). This CDR3 contains 14 residues. V dropped 6 bases and J dropped 3 bases, with 18 bases sitting between them. The CDR3 loop is CSAPWTAGFYEQYF. The CDR3 DNA reads TGCAGTGCCCCTTGGACAGCGGGGTTCTACGAGCAGTACTTC.

This clonotype showed up many times. This sequence joins TRBV6-1 and TRBJ2-7; possible D gene TRBD1, 5 bases. The CDR3 consists of 14 residues. CDR1 and CDR2 from the germline V gene are MNHNS and SASEGT. Trimming stripped 11 bases from V and 0 bases from J, with 17 bases between. Here the CDR3 reads CASLRQSTSYEQYF. CDR3 bases: TGTGCCTCCCTACGACAGTCCACCTCCTACGAGCAGTACTTC.